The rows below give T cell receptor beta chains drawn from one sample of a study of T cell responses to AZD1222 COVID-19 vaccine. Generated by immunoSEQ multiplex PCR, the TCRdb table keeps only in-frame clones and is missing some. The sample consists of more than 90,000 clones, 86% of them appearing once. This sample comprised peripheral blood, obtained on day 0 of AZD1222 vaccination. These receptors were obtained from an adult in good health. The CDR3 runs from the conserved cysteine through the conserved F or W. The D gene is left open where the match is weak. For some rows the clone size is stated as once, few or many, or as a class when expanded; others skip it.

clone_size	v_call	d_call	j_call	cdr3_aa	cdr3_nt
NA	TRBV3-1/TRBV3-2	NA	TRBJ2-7	CASSQEVVGFYEQYF	TGTGCCAGCAGTCAAGAGGTGGTTGGTTTCTACGAGCAGTACTTC
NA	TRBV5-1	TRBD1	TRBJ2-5	CASSLVLDRVPQETQYF	TGCGCCAGCAGCTTGGTCCTGGACAGGGTCCCCCAAGAGACCCAGTACTTC
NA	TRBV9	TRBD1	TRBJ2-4	CASSPGDSKNIQYF	TGTGCCAGCAGCCCTGGGGACAGCAAAAACATTCAGTACTTC
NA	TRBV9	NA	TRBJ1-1	CASSVGPNREAFF	TGTGCCAGCAGCGTAGGCCCTAACAGGGAAGCTTTCTTT
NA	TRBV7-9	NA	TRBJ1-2	CASSLETGYTF	TGTGCCAGCAGCTTAGAAACTGGCTACACCTTC
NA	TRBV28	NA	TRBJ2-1	CASTRQGISYNEQFF	TGTGCCAGCACTCGCCAAGGGATTTCCTACAATGAGCAGTTCTTC
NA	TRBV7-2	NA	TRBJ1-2	CASSLRFDPRDGYTF	TGTGCCAGCAGCTTAAGGTTTGACCCCCGGGATGGCTACACCTTC
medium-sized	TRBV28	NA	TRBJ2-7	CASSGALISYEQYF	TGTGCCAGCAGTGGGGCATTAATCTCCTACGAGCAGTACTTC
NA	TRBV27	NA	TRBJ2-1	CASSSYSYNEQFF	TGTGCCAGCAGTTCCTACTCCTACAATGAGCAGTTCTTC
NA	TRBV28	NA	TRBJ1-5	CASSSGTPNQPQHF	TGTGCCAGCAGTTCCGGGACACCAAATCAGCCCCAGCATTTT
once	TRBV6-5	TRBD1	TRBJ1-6	CASSTGYRGAPLHF	TGTGCCAGCAGTACGGGATACAGGGGCGCACCCCTCCACTTT
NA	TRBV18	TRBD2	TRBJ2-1	CASSAILAGEHNEQFF	TGTGCCAGCTCAGCGATACTAGCGGGAGAGCACAATGAGCAGTTCTTC
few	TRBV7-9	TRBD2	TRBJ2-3	CASSLQASGRTDTQYF	TGTGCCAGCAGCCTTCAGGCTAGCGGGAGAACAGATACGCAGTATTTT
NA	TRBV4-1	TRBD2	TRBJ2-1	CASSETSGSWGSYNEQFF	TGCGCCAGCAGCGAAACTAGCGGGAGTTGGGGCTCCTACAATGAGCAGTTCTTC
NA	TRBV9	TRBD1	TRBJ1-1	CASSVDPGGGTEAFF	TGTGCCAGCAGCGTAGACCCAGGGGGCGGCACTGAAGCTTTCTTT
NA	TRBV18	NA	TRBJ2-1	CASSPGPHEQFF	TGTGCCAGCTCACCCGGGCCGCATGAGCAGTTCTTC
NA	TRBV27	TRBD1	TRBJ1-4	CASTPTGGFEKLFF	TGTGCCAGCACCCCGACAGGGGGCTTTGAAAAACTGTTTTTT
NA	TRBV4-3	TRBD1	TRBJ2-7	CASSQDRPGQGGEQYF	TGCGCCAGCAGCCAAGATCGACCCGGACAGGGGGGCGAGCAGTACTTC
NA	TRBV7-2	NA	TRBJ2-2	CASSLAGGATGELFF	TGTGCCAGCAGCTTAGCGGGGGGCGCCACCGGGGAGCTGTTTTTT
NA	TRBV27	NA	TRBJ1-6	CASSLLVGVGSPLHF	TGTGCCAGCAGTTTATTAGTAGGGGTTGGTTCACCCCTCCACTTT
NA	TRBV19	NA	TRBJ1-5	CASSPPTGTSNQPQHF	TGTGCCAGTAGTCCCCCCACGGGGACTAGCAATCAGCCCCAGCATTTT
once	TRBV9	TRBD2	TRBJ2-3	CASSPSGTSTDTQYF	TGTGCCAGCAGCCCTAGCGGGACGAGCACAGATACGCAGTATTTT
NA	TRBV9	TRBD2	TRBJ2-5	CASSVGGGAGGGETQYF	TGTGCCAGCAGCGTAGGAGGGGGAGCGGGAGGAGGAGAGACCCAGTACTTC
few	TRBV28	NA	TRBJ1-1	CASRGNTEAFF	TGTGCCAGCAGGGGGAACACTGAAGCTTTCTTT
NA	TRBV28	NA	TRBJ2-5	CASRSVQETQYF	TGTGCCAGCAGGAGCGTTCAAGAGACCCAGTACTTC
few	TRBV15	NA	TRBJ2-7	CATSRDLRDSYEQYF	TGTGCCACCAGCAGAGATTTAAGGGACTCCTACGAGCAGTACTTC
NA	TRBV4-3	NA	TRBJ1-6	CASSHTSGLNNSPLHF	TGCGCCAGCAGCCACACATCGGGGCTAAATAATTCACCCCTCCACTTT
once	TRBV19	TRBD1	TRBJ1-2	CASSIQQGVKGYTF	TGTGCCAGTAGTATTCAGCAGGGGGTGAAGGGCTACACCTTC
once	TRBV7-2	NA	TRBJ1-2	CASSTYTALNYGYTF	TGTGCCAGCAGCACATACACAGCGCTAAACTATGGCTACACCTTC
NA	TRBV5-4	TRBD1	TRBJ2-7	CASSLGGQTGYEQYF	TGTGCCAGCAGCTTGGGGGGACAGACGGGTTACGAGCAGTACTTC
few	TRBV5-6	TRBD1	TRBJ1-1	CASSLRTGELNVF	TGTGCCAGCAGTTTAAGGACAGGGGAGCTGAATGTCTTT
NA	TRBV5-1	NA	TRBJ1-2	CASSPRDGTYGYTF	TGCGCCAGCAGCCCCAGGGATGGTACCTATGGCTACACCTTC
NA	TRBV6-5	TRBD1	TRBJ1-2	CASSYSGQGAKGYTF	TGTGCCAGCAGTTATTCGGGACAGGGGGCAAAGGGCTACACCTTC
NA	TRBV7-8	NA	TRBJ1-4	CASSLRADNEKLFF	TGTGCCAGCAGCCTCAGGGCAGACAATGAAAAACTGTTTTTT
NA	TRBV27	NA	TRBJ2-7	CASSLSSRWYEQYF	TGTGCCAGCAGTTTATCCTCGCGGTGGTACGAGCAGTACTTC
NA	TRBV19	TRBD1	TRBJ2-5	CASSQQGAAETQYF	TGTGCCAGTAGTCAACAGGGGGCGGCGGAGACCCAGTACTTC
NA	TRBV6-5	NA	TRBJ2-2	CASSLQGSPGELFF	TGTGCCAGCAGTTTACAGGGTTCGCCCGGGGAGCTGTTTTTT
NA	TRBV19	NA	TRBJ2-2	CATRPGGANTGELFF	TGTGCCACTAGGCCCGGGGGCGCGAACACCGGGGAGCTGTTTTTT
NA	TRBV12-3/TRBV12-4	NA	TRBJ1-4	CASSSPNEKLFF	TGTGCCAGCAGTTCACCTAATGAAAAACTGTTTTTT
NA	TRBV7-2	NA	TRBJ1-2	CASSLAGQSGHTF	TGTGCCAGCAGCTTAGCCGGCCAGAGTGGCCACACCTTC
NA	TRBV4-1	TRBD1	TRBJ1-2	CASSQPLRQGTGYTF	TGCGCCAGCAGCCAACCCCTCCGACAGGGGACAGGCTACACCTTC
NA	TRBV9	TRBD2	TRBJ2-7	CASSPRLAQNYEQYF	TGTGCCAGCAGTCCCCGACTAGCGCAAAACTACGAGCAGTACTTC
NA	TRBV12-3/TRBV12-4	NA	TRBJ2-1	CASSLAGANEQFF	TGTGCCAGCAGTTTAGCGGGAGCGAATGAGCAGTTCTTC
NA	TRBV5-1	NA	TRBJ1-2	CASSLNIGESYGYTF	TGCGCCAGCAGCTTGAATATAGGGGAATCCTATGGCTACACCTTC
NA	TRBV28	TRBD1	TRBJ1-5	CASSQGGNQPQHF	TGTGCCAGCAGTCAGGGGGGGAATCAGCCCCAGCATTTT
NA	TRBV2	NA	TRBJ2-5	CASRRRPFRETQYF	TGTGCCAGCAGACGTCGGCCCTTCCGAGAGACCCAGTACTTC
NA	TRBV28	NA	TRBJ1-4	CASSLKGLATNEKLFF	TGTGCCAGCAGTTTAAAAGGGCTTGCAACTAATGAAAAACTGTTTTTT
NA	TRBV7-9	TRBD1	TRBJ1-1	CASSSDRVGTEAFF	TGTGCCAGCAGTTCTGACAGGGTCGGCACTGAAGCTTTCTTT
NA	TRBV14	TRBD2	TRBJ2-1	CASSQDQQTSGRAGGSYNEQFF	TGTGCCAGCAGCCAAGACCAACAGACTAGCGGGAGGGCCGGTGGGTCCTACAATGAGCAGTTCTTC
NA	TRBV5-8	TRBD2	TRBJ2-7	CASSLAGGKMDYEQYF	TGTGCCAGCAGCTTGGCGGGAGGTAAGATGGACTACGAGCAGTACTTC
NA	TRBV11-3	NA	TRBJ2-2	CASSLERDTGELFF	TGTGCCAGCAGCTTAGAGAGGGACACCGGGGAGCTGTTTTTT
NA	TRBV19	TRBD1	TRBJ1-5	CASSTYSGGLQPQHF	TGTGCCAGTAGTACCTATTCAGGGGGCCTTCAGCCCCAGCATTTT
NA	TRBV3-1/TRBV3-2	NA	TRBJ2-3	CASSPVTVTSTDTQYF	TGTGCCAGCAGCCCCGTGACAGTCACTAGCACAGATACGCAGTATTTT